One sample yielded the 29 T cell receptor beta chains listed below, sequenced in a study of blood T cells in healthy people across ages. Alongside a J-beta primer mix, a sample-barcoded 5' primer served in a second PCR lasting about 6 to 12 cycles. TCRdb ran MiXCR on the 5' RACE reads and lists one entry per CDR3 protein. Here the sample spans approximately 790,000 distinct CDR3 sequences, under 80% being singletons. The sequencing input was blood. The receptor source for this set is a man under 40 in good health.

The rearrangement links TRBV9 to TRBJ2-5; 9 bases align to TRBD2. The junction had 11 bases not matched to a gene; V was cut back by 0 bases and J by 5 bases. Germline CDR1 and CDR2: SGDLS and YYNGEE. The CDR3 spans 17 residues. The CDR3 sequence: CASSVDGAGGLGETQYF. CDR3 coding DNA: TGTGCCAGCAGCGTAGACGGAGCGGGGGGCCTCGGGGAGACCCAGTACTTC.

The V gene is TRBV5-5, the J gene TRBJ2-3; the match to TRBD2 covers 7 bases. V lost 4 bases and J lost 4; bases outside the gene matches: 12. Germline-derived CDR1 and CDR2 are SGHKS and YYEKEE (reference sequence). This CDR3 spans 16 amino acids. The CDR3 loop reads CASSTGLGGGADTQYF. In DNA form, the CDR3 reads TGTGCCAGCAGCACTGGACTGGGCGGGGGAGCAGATACGCAGTATTTT.

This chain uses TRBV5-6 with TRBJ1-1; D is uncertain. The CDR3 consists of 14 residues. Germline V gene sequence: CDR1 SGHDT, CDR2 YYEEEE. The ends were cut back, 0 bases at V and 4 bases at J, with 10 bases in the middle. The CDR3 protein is CASSLAGGSTEAFF. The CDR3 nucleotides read TGTGCCAGCAGCTTGGCCGGAGGGTCCACTGAAGCTTTCTTT.

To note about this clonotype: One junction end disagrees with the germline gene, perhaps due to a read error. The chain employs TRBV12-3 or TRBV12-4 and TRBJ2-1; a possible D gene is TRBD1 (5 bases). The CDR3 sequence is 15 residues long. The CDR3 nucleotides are TGTGCCAGCAGTGGCGACAGCAGCTCCCACAATGAGCAGTTCTTC. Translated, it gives CASSGDSSSHNEQFF.

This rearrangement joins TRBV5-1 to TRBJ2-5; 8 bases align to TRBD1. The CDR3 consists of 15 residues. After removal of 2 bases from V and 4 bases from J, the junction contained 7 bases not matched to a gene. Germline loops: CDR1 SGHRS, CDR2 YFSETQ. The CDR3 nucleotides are TGCGCCAGCAGCTTCCGGCCAGGGGGCGTAGAGACCCAGTACTTC. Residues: CASSFRPGGVETQYF.

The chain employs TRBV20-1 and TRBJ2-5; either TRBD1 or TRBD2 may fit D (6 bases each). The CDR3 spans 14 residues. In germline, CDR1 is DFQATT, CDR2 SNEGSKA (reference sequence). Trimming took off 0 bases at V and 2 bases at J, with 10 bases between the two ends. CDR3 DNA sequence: TGCAGTGCTAGAGATGGGGGGCCACAAGAGACCCAGTACTTC. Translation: CSARDGGPQETQYF.

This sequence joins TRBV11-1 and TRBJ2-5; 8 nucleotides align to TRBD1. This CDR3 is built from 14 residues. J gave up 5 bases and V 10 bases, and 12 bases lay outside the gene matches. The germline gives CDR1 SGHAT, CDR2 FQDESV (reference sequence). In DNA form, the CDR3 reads TGTGCCACCGGGACAGGAGCCCAACGGGAGACCCAGTACTTC. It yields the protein CATGTGAQRETQYF.

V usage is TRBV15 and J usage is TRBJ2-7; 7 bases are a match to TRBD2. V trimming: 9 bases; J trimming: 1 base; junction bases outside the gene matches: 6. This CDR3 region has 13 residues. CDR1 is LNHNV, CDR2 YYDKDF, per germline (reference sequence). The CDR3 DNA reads TGTGCCACTAGCGGCGGGGGATCCTACGAGCAGTACTTC. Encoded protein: CATSGGGSYEQYF. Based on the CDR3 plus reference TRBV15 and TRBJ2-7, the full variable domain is DAMVIQNPRYQVTQFGKPVTLSCSQTLNHNVMYWYQQKSSQAPKLLFHYYDKDFNNEADTPDNFQSRRPNTSFCFLDIRSPGLGDTAMYLCATSGGGSYEQYFGPGTRLTVT.

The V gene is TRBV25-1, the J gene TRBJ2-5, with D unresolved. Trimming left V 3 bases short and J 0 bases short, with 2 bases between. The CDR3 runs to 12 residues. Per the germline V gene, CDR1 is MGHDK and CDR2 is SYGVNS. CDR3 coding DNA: TGTGCCAGCAGTGAGGACCAAGAGACCCAGTACTTC. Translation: CASSEDQETQYF.

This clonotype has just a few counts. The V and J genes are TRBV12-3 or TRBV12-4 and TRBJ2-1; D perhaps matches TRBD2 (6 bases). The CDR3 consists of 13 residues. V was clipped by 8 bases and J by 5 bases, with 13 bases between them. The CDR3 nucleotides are TGTGCCAGCCTATCGCGGGGCAACAATGAGCAGTTCTTC. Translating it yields CASLSRGNNEQFF.

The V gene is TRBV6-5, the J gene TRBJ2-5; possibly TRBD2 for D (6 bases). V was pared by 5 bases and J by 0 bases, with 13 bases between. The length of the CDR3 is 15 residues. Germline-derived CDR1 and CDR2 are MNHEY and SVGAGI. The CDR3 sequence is CASSHFRGDQETQYF. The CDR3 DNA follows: TGTGCCAGCAGTCACTTTCGCGGGGACCAAGAGACCCAGTACTTC.

The CDR3 protein is CASSLGQRGASHGWGEQFF. The CDR3 DNA is TGCGCCAGCAGCTTGGGACAGCGGGGGGCGAGTCACGGTTGGGGTGAGCAGTTCTTC. The chain recombines TRBV5-1 with TRBJ2-1, with 9 bases identical to TRBD2. J lost 9 bases, V lost 0 bases, and 19 bases had no gene match. Germline CDR1 and CDR2: SGHRS and YFSETQ. CDR3 length: 19 amino acids.

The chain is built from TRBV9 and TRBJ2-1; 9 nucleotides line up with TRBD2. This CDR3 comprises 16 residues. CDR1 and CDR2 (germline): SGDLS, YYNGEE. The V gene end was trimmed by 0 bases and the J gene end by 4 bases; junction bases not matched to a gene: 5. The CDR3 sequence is CASSVGSGGPYNEQFF. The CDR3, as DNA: TGTGCCAGCAGCGTAGGTAGCGGGGGCCCTTACAATGAGCAGTTCTTC.

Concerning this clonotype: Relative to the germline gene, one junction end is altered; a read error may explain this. The CDR3 nucleotides read TGTGCCAGCAGTACTGGACAGGGGGCCGACGTCCTGACTTTC. It yields the protein CASSTGQGADVLTF. The rearrangement uses TRBV6-2 or TRBV6-3 and TRBJ2-6, with TRBD1 identical over 11 bases. The V gene's germline CDR1 is MNHEY and CDR2 SVGEGT. The length of the CDR3 is 14 residues.

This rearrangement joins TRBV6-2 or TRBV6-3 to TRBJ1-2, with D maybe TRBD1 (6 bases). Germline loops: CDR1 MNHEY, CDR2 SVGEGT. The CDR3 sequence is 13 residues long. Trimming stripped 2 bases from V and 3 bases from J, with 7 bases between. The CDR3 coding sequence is TGTGCCAGCAGTTACAGACAGGACTATGGCTACACCTTC. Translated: CASSYRQDYGYTF.

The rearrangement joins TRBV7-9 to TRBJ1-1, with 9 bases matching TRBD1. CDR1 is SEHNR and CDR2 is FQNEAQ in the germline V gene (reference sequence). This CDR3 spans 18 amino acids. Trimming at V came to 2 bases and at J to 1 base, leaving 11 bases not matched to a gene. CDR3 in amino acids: CASSLSQTGTGKNTEAFF. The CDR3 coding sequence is TGTGCCAGCAGCTTATCCCAGACCGGGACAGGGAAGAACACTGAAGCTTTCTTT. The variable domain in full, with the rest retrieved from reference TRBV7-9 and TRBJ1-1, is DTGVSQNPRHKITKRGQNVTFRCDPISEHNRLYWYRQTLGQGPEFLTYFQNEAQLEKSRLLSDRFSAERPKGSFSTLEIQRTEQGDSAMYLCASSLSQTGTGKNTEAFFGQGTRLTVV.

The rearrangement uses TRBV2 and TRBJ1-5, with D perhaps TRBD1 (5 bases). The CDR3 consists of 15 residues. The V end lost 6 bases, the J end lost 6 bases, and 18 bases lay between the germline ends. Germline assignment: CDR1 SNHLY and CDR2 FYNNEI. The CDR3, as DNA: TGTGCCAGCAGCCTAGAGAGGGGAGGGGTTCAGCCCCAGCATTTT. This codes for CASSLERGGVQPQHF.

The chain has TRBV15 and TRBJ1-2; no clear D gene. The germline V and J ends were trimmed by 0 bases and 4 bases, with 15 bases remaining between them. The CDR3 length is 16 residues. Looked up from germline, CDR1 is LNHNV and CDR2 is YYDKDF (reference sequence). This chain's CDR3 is CATSRDTASNFYGYTF. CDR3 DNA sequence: TGTGCCACCAGCAGAGATACAGCTTCTAATTTCTATGGCTACACCTTC.

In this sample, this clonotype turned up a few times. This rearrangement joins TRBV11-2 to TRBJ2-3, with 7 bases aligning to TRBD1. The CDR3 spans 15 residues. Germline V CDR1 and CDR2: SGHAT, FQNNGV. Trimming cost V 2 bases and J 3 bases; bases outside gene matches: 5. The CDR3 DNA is TGTGCCAGCAGCTTATGGGGGACAGAAACAGATACGCAGTATTTT. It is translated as CASSLWGTETDTQYF. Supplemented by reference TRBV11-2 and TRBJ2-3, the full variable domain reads EAGVAQSPRYKIIEKRQSVAFWCNPISGHATLYWYQQILGQGPKLLIQFQNNGVVDDSQLPKDRFSAERLKGVDSTLKIQPAKLEDSAVYLCASSLWGTETDTQYFGPGTRLTVL.

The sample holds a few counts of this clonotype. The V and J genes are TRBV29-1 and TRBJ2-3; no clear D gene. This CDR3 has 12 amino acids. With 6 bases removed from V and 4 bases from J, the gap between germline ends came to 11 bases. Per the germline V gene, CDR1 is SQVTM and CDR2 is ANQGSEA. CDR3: CSVPPIADTQYF. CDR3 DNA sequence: TGCAGCGTCCCTCCGATCGCAGATACGCAGTATTTT.

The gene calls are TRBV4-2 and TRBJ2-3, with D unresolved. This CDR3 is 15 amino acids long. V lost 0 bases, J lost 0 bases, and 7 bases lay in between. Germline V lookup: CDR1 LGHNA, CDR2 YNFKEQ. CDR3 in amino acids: CASSQDFGSTDTQYF. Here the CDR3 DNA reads TGTGCCAGCAGCCAAGATTTCGGGAGCACAGATACGCAGTATTTT.

The chain's CDR3 is CASSPGELVSEQFF. The CDR3 region has the DNA TGCGCCAGCAGCCCCGGGGAACTAGTCAGTGAGCAGTTCTTC. This rearrangement joins TRBV4-3 to TRBJ2-1; tentative D call: TRBD2 (5 bases). CDR3 length equals 14 residues. Per the germline V gene, CDR1 is LGHNA and CDR2 is YSLEER. V lost 4 bases to trimming and J lost 9 bases, with 16 bases between them.

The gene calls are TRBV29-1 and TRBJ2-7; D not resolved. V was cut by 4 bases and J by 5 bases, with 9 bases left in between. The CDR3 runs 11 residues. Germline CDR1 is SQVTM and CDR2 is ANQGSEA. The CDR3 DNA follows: TGCAGCGTTGGCTGGGAACACGAGCAGTACTTC. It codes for CSVGWEHEQYF.

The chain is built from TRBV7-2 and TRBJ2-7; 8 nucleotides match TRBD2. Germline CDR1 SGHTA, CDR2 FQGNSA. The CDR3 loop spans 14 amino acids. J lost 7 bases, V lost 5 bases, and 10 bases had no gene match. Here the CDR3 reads CASSPSGAGVEQYF. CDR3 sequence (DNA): TGTGCCAGCAGCCCATCGGGAGCGGGGGTTGAGCAGTACTTC.

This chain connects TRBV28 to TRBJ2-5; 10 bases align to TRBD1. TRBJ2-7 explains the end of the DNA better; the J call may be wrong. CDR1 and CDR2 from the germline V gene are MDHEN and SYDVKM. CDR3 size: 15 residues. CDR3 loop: CASSPPGQGFHEQYF. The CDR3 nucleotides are TGTGCCAGCAGTCCGCCGGGACAGGGGTTCCACGAGCAGTACTTC.

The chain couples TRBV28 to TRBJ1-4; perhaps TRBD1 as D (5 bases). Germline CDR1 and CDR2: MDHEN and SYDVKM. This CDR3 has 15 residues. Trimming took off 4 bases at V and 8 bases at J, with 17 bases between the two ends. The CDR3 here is CASSSGLRGAEKLFF. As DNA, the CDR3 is TGTGCCAGCAGTTCCGGACTCAGAGGGGCGGAAAAACTGTTTTTT.

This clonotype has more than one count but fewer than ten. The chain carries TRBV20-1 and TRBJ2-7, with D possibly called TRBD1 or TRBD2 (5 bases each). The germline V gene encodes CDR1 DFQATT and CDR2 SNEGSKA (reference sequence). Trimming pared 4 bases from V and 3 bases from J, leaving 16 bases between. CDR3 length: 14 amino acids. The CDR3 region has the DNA TGCAGTGCTAAACCGGGACCGCTTTACTACGAGCAGTACTTC. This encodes CSAKPGPLYYEQYF.

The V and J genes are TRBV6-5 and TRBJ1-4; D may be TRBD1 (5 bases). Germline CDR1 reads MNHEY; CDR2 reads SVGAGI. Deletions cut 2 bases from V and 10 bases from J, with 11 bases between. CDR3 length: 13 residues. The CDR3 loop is CASSYTSGGKLFF. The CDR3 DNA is TGTGCCAGCAGTTACACCTCGGGGGGAAAACTGTTTTTT.

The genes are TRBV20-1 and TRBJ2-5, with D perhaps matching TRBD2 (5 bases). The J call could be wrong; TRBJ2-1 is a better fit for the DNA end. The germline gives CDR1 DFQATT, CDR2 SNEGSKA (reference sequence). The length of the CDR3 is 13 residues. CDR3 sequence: CSAREAAQETQFF. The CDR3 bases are TGCAGTGCTAGAGAAGCGGCTCAAGAGACCCAGTTCTTC.